These 11 T cell receptor beta chains originate from one sample sequenced in a study of CD8 T cells in Susac syndrome. With random hexamers, roughly 0.45 to 1 ug RNA was reverse transcribed. MiXCR, applied by TCRdb to the immunoSEQ multiplex PCR reads, yields one record per CDR3 protein. The sample consists of about 150,000 distinct CDR3 sequences, less than 97% of them appearing once. Sequenced material: CD8+ T cells from PBMCs. These receptors were taken from a human donor with multiple sclerosis.

The genes are TRBV29-1 and TRBJ1-3; D is ambiguous. The germline CDR1 and CDR2 sequences are SQVTM and ANQGSEA. The V end lost 7 bases, the J end lost 3 bases, and 10 bases lay between the germline ends. This CDR3 spans 12 amino acids. The CDR3 reads CSGGEIGNTIYF. CDR3 DNA sequence: TGCAGCGGGGGAGAGATTGGAAACACCATATATTTT.

The CDR3 DNA sequence: TGTGCCACGTCCCTTTACACAGATACGCAGTATTTT. Its translation is CATSLYTDTQYF. The chain recombines TRBV25-1 with TRBJ2-3, with D unresolved. This CDR3 contains 12 residues. CDR1 and CDR2 (germline): MGHDK, SYGVNS. The ends were cut back, 10 bases at V and 2 bases at J, with 10 bases in the middle.

The gene calls are TRBV20-1 and TRBJ2-7; D is undetermined. The CDR3 runs 17 residues. Germline loops: CDR1 DFQATT, CDR2 SNEGSKA (reference sequence). The germline V and J ends were trimmed by 0 bases and 0 bases, with 18 bases remaining between them. The chain's CDR3 is CSARDLPGPQTSYEQYF. Written as DNA, the CDR3 is TGCAGTGCTAGAGACTTGCCGGGCCCTCAAACCTCCTACGAGCAGTACTTC.

V usage is TRBV30 and J usage is TRBJ2-3; no clear D gene. CDR1 and CDR2 from the germline V gene are GTSNPN and SVGIG (reference sequence). V dropped 2 bases and J dropped 3 bases, with 6 bases sitting between them. The CDR3 contains 12 residues. The CDR3 reads CAWSPPTDTQYF. In DNA form, the CDR3 reads TGTGCCTGGAGTCCCCCTACAGATACGCAGTATTTT.

V gene TRBV29-1 combines with J gene TRBJ1-1, with D uncertain. Between the trimmed V and J ends, which lost 6 bases and 7 bases, there was a span of 15 bases. The germline V gene encodes CDR1 SQVTM and CDR2 ANQGSEA. There are 12 residues in the CDR3. CDR3 DNA sequence: TGCAGCGTCGCGGCCGCCCACAATGAAGCTTTCTTT. Residues: CSVAAAHNEAFF.

The gene calls are TRBV6-5 and TRBJ1-1, with TRBD1 as a possible D gene (6 bases). V was trimmed by 2 bases and J by 7 bases, leaving 11 bases between them. This CDR3 has 13 residues. Looked up from germline, CDR1 is MNHEY and CDR2 is SVGAGI. CDR3: CASSYKQGIEAFF. The CDR3 region has the DNA TGTGCCAGCAGTTACAAACAGGGAATTGAAGCTTTCTTT.

This clonotype has just one count. The chain recombines TRBV30 with TRBJ2-1; D gene ambiguous. Germline CDR1 and CDR2: GTSNPN and SVGIG (reference sequence). The CDR3 consists of 13 residues. V lost 3 bases and J 8 bases, leaving 14 bases between the germline ends. CDR3 bases: TGTGCCTGGAGCCCCCTACGCCCACATGAGCAGTTCTTC. Protein: CAWSPLRPHEQFF.

The V gene is TRBV5-1, the J gene TRBJ2-7; D remains unclear. The germline V gene has CDR1 SGHRS and CDR2 YFSETQ. The germline V and J ends were trimmed by 0 bases and 4 bases, with 14 bases remaining between them. This CDR3 is 15 amino acids long. The CDR3 coding sequence is TGCGCCAGCAGCTTGGGCCAGACTCCAACTTACGAGCAGTACTTC. Protein: CASSLGQTPTYEQYF. The full variable domain, rest sourced from reference TRBV5-1 and TRBJ2-7, is KAGVTQTPRYLIKTRGQQVTLSCSPISGHRSVSWYQQTPGQGLQFLFEYFSETQRNKGNFPGRFSGRQFSNSRSEMNVSTLELGDSALYLCASSLGQTPTYEQYFGPGTRLTVT.

V is TRBV20-1 and J is TRBJ1-2; possibly TRBD1 for D (6 bases). V was trimmed by 6 bases and J by 2 bases, leaving 16 bases between them. Germline V gene lookup returns CDR1 DFQATT and CDR2 SNEGSKA (reference sequence). The CDR3 length is 14 residues. CDR3 DNA: TGCAGTGCCCGCCGGACAGAAGCGAACTATGGCTACACCTTC. Its protein is CSARRTEANYGYTF.

This clonotype was found once. The V call is TRBV5-1, the J call TRBJ2-7; 9 nucleotides agree with TRBD1. J lost 5 bases, V lost 4 bases, and 7 bases had no gene match. The V gene's germline CDR1 is SGHRS and CDR2 YFSETQ. This CDR3 region has 14 residues. DNA of the CDR3: TGCGCCAGCAGCCCGAGGGACAGGGTGAACGAGCAGTACTTC. It specifies CASSPRDRVNEQYF. The whole variable domain, filled in from reference TRBV5-1 and TRBJ2-7, reads KAGVTQTPRYLIKTRGQQVTLSCSPISGHRSVSWYQQTPGQGLQFLFEYFSETQRNKGNFPGRFSGRQFSNSRSEMNVSTLELGDSALYLCASSPRDRVNEQYFGPGTRLTVT.

The gene calls are TRBV9 and TRBJ2-3; D uncertain. CDR1 is SGDLS, CDR2 YYNGEE, per germline. V lost 2 bases, J lost 3 bases, and 10 bases lay in between. There are 14 residues in the CDR3. CDR3 in amino acids: CASSVFRATDTQYF. The DNA of the CDR3 is TGTGCCAGCAGCGTGTTTAGGGCGACAGATACGCAGTATTTT.